This TCR beta chain was sequenced for a study of T cells after yellow fever vaccination. The study made its TCR cDNA through 5'RACE template switching. That step introduced a universal primer site along with UMIs. One entry per CDR3 protein results from TCRdb running MiXCR on the 5' RACE reads. The repertoire includes roughly 520,000 distinct CDR3 sequences, roughly a fifth of them detected once, and around 17% sits in the top ten. Only one count was recorded for this clonotype. This CDR3 has 13 residues. From germline, CDR1 is DFQATT and CDR2 SNEGSKA (reference sequence). Losses at the gene ends were 1 base for V and 8 bases for J; bases not matched to a gene: 3.

The sequences come from PBMCs, collected approximately 22 days after the first yellow fever vaccination. The rearrangement joins TRBV20-1 to TRBJ2-2, with 8 bases lining up with TRBD1. The clonotype comes from a man younger than 35 who received the YFV17D yellow fever vaccine. The CDR3 loop is CSARGTGRGELFF. The CDR3 nucleotides are TGCAGTGCTAGAGGGACAGGGCGGGGGGAGCTGTTTTTT.